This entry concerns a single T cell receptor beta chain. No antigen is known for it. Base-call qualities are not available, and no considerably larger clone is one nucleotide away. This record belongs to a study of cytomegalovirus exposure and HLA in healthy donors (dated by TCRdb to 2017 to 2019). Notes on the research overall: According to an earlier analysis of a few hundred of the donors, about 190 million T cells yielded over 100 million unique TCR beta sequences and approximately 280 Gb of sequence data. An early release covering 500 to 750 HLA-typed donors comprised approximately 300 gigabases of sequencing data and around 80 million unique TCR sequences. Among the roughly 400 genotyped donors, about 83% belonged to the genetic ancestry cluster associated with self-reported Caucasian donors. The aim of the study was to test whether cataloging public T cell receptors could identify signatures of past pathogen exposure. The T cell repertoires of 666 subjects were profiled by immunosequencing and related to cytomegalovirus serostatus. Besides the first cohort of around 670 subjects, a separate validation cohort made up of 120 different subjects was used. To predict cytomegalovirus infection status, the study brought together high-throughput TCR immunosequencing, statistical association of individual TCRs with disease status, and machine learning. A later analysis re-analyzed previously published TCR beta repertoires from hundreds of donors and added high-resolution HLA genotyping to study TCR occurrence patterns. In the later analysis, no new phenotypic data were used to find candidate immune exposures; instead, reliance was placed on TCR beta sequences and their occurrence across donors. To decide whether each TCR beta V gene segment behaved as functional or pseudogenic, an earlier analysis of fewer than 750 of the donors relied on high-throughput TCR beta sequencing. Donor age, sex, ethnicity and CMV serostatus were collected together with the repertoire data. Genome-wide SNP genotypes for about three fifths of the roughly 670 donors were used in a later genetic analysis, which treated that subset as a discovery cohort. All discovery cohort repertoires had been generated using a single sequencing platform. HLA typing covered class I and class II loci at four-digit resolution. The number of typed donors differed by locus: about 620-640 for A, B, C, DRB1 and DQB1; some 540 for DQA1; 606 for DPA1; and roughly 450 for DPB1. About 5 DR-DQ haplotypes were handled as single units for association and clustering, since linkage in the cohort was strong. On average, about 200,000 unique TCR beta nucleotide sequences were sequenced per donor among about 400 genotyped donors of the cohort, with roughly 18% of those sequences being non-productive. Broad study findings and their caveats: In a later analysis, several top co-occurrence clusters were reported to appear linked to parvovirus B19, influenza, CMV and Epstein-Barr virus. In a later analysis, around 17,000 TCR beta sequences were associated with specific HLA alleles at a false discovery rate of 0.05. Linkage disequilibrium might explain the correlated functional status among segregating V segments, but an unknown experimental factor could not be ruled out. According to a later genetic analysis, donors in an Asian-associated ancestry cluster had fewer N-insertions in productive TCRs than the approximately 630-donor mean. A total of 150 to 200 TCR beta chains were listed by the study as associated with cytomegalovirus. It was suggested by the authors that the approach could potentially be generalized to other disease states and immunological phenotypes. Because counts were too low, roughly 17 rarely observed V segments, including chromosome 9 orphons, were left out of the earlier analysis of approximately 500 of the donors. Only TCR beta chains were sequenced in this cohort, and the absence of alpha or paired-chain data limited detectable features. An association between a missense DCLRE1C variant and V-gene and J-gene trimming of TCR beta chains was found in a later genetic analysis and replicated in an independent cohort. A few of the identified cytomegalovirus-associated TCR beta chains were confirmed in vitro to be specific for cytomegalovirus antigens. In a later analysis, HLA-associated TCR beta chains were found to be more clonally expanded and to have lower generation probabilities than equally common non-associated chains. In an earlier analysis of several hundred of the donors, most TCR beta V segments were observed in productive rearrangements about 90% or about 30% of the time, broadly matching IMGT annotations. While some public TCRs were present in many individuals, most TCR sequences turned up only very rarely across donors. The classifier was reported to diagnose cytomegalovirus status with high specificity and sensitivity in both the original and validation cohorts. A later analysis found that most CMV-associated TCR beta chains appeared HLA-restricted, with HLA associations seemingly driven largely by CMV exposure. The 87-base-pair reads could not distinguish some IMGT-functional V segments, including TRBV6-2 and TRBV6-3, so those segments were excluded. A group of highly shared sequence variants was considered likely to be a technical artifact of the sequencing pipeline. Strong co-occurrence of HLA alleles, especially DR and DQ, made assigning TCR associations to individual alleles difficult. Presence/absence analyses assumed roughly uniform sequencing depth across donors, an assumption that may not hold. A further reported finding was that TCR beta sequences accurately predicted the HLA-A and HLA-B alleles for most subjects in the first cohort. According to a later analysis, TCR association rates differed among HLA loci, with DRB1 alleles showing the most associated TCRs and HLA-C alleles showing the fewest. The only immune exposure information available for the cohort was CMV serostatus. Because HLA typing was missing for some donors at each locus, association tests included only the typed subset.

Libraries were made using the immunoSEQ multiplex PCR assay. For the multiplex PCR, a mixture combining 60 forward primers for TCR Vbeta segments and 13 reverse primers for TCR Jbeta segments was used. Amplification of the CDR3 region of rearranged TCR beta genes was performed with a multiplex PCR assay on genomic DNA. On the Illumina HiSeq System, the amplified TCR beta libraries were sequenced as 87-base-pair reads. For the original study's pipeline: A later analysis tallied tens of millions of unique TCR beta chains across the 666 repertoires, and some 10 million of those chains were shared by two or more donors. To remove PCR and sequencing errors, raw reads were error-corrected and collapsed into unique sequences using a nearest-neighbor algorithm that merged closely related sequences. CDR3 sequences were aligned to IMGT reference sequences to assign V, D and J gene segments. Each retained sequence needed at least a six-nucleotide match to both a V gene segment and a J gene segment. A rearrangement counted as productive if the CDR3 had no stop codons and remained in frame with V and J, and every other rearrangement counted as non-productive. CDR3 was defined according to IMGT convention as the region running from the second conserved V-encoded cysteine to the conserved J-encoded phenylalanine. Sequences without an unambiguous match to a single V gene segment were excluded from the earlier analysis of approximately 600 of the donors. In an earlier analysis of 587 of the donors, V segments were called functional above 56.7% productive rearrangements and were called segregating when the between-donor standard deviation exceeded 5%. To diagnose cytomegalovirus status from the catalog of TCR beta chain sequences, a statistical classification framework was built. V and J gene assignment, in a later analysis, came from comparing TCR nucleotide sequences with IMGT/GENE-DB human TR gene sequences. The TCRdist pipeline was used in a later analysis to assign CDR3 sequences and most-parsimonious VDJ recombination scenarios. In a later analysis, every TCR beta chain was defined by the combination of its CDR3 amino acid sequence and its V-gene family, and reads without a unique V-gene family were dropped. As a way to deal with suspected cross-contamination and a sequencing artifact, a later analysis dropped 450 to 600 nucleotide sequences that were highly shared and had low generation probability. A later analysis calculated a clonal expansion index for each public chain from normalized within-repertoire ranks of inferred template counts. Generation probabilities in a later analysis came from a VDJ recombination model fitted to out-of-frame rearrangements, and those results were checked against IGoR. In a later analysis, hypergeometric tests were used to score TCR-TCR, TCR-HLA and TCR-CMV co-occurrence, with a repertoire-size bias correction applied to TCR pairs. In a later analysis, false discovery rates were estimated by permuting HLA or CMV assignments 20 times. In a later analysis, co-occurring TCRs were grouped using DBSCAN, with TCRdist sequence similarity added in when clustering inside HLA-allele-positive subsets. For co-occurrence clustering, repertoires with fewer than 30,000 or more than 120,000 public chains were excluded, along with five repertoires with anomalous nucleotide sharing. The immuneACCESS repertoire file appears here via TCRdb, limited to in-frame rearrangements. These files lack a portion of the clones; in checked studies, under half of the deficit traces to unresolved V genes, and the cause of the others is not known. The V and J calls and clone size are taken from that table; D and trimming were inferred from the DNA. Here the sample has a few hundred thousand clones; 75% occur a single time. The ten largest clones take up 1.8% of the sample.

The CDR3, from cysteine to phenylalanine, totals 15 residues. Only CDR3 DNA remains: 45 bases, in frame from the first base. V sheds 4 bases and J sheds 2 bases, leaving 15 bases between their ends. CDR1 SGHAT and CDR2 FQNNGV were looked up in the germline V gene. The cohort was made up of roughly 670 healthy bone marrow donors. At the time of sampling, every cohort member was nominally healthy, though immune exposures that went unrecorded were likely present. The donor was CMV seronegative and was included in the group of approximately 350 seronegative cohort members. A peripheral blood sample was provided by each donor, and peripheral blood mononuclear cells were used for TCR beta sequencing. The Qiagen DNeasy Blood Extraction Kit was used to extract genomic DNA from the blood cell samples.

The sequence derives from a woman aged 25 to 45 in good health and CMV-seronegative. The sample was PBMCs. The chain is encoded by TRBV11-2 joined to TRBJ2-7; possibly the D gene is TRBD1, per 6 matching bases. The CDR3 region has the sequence CASSSGTSSTYEQYF. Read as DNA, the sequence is TGTGCCAGCAGCTCCGGGACAAGCTCGACCTACGAGCAGTACTTC.